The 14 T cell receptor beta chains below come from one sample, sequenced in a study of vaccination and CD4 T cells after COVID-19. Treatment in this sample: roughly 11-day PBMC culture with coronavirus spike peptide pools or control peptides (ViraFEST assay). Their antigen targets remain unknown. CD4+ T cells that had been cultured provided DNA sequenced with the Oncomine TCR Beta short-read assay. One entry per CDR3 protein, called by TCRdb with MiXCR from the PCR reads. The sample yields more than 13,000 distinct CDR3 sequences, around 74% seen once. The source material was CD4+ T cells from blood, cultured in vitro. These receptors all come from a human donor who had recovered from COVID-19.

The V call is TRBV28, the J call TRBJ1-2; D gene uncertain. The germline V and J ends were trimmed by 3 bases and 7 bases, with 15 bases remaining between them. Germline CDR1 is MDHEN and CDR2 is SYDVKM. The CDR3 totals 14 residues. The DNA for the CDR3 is TGTGCCAGCAGTTTGGCGGTCAGCTGGGGTGGCTACACCTTC. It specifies CASSLAVSWGGYTF.

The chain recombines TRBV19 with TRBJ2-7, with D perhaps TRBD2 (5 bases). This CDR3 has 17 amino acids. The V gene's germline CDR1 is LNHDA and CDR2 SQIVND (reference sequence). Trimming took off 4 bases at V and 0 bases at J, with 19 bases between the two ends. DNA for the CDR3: TGTGCCAGTAGTAATCCCCGGGGAATTCAGAGCTCCTACGAGCAGTACTTC. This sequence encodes CASSNPRGIQSSYEQYF.

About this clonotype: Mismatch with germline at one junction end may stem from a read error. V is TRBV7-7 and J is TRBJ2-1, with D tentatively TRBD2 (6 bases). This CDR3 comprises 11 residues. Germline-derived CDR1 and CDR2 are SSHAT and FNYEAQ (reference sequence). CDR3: CASSNGGEQFF. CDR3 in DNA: TGTGCTAGCAGCAACGGAGGGGAGCAGTTCTTC.

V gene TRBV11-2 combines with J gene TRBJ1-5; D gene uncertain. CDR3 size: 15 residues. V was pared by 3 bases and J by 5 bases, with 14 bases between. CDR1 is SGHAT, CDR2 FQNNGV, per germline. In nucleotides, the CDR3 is TGTGCCAGCAGCTTTCTCCTAAAGAAGGATCAGCCCCAGCATTTT. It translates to CASSFLLKKDQPQHF.

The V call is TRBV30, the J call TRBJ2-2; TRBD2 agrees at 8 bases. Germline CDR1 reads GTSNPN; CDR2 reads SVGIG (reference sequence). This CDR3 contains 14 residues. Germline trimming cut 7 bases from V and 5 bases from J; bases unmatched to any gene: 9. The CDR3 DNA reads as TGTGCCTATGAGCGGGAGCTGGTTACCGGGGAGCTGTTTTTT. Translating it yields CAYERELVTGELFF.

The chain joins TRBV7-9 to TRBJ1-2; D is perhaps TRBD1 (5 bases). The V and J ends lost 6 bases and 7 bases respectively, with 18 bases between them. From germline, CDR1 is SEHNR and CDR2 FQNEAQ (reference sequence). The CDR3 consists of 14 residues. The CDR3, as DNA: TGTGCCAGCAGTTTCTCTCGGGACTCGAGTGGCTACACCTTC. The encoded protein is CASSFSRDSSGYTF.

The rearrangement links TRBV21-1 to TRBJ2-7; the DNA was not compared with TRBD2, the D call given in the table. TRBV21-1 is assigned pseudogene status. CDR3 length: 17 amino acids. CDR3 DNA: TGTGCCAGCAGCAAAGTTAGAGGACTAGTAGGAGTTTACGAGCAGTACTTC. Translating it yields CASSKVRGLVGVYEQYF.

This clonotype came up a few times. The CDR3 region is CASSTSGGNQPQHF. The CDR3 DNA reads TGTGCCAGCAGCACGAGTGGGGGGAATCAGCCCCAGCATTTT. V usage is TRBV7-2 and J usage is TRBJ1-5; maybe TRBD1 (5 bases). The CDR3 extends over 14 amino acids. CDR1 SGHTA and CDR2 FQGNSA come from the germline V gene. The V end was cut by 5 bases, the J end by 4 bases, with 12 bases between.

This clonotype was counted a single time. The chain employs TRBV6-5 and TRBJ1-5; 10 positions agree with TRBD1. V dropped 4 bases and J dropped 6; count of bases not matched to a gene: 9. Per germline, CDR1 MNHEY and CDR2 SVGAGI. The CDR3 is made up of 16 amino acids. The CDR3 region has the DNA TGTGCCAGCAGTTCCAGGACAGGGGGAAGTGGTCAGCCCCAGCATTTT. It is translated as CASSSRTGGSGQPQHF.

DNA of the CDR3: TGCAGTGCTAGAATACAGACTAACACTGAAGCTTTCTTT. Protein product: CSARIQTNTEAFF. The chain recombines TRBV20-1 with TRBJ1-1; no reliable D call. The CDR3 has 13 residues. The germline V gene has CDR1 DFQATT and CDR2 SNEGSKA (reference sequence). V was shortened by 2 bases and J by 2 bases, with 9 bases between the two germline ends.

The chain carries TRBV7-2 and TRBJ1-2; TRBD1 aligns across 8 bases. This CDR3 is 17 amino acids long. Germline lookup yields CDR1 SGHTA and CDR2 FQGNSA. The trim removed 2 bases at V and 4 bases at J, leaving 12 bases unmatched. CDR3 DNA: TGTGCCAGCAGCTTAAGGGGATCGACAGGGGTTATCTATGGCTACACCTTC. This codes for CASSLRGSTGVIYGYTF.

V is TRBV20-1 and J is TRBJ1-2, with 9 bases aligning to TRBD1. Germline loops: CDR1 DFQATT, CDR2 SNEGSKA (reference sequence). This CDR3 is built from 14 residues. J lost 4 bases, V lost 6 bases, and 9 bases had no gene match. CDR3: CSARRTGVGYGYTF. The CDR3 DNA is TGCAGTGCCCGAAGGACAGGGGTAGGCTATGGCTACACCTTC.

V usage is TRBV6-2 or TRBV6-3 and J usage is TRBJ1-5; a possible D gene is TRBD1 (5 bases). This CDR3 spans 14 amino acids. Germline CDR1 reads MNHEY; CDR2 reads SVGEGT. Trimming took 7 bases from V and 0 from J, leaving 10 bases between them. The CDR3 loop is CASTLRGSNQPQHF. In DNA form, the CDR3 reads TGTGCCAGCACCTTAAGGGGTAGCAATCAGCCCCAGCATTTT.

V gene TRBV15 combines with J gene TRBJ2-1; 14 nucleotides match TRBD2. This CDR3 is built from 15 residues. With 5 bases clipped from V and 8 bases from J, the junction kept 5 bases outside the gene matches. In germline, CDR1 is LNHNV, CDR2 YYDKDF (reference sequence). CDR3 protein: CATSPGTSGSHEQFF. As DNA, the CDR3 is TGTGCCACCAGCCCCGGGACTAGCGGGAGTCATGAGCAGTTCTTC.